Listed below are T cell receptor beta chains from one sample, sequenced in a study of blood T cell repertoires in COVID-19. Method: immunoSEQ multiplex PCR; TCRdb's copy keeps in-frame clones and lacks some. The repertoire holds some 77,000 clones, with roughly 76% as singletons. Sequenced: peripheral blood. The receptors were sampled from a woman aged 70-85 years with acute or convalescent COVID-19. The CDR3 runs from the conserved cysteine through the conserved F or W. D genes are given only for firm matches.

TRBV7-6	TRBD2	TRBJ2-1	TGTGCCAGCAGGCCCACTAGCGGGATAAGCTATGAGCAGTTCTTC	CASRPTSGISYEQFF
TRBV10-1	TRBD1	TRBJ1-5	TGCGCCAGCAGCCCAGGCAGGGGGAGCAATCAGCCCCAGCATTTT	CASSPGRGSNQPQHF
TRBV30	-	TRBJ2-7	TGTGCCTGGAGTGTATACAGAACCTACGAGCAGTACTTC	CAWSVYRTYEQYF
TRBV7-9	-	TRBJ2-1	TGTGCCAGCAGCCCCACAGGTATACGCTACAATGAGCAGTTCTTC	CASSPTGIRYNEQFF
TRBV4-2	-	TRBJ1-2	TGTGCCAGCAGCCTCGGTGGAGTAACTACCGGCTACACCTTC	CASSLGGVTTGYTF
TRBV9	-	TRBJ2-7	TGTGCCAGCAGCGTAGTGTCGGGAAGGGAGCAGTACTTC	CASSVVSGREQYF
TRBV27	TRBD2	TRBJ2-7	TGTGCCAGCAGCACAATTAGCGGGAGGAGCTACGAGCAGTACTTC	CASSTISGRSYEQYF
TRBV28	TRBD2	TRBJ2-1	TGTGCCAGCAGTTCAGCTAGCGGGAGTTACAATGAGCAGTTCTTC	CASSSASGSYNEQFF
TRBV6-5	-	TRBJ2-7	TGTGCCAGCAGTAGAGGGAACTACGAGCAGTACTTC	CASSRGNYEQYF
TRBV12-5	-	TRBJ1-5	TGTGCTAGTGGTTTGGTACTTGGGACGGGGGGGAATCAGCCCCAGCATTTT	CASGLVLGTGGNQPQHF